Presented here are 25 T cell receptor beta chains from one specimen sequenced in a study of blood T cells in healthy people across ages. Combining a sample-barcoded 5' primer with a J-beta primer mix, a second PCR ran for 7 to 11 cycles. TCRdb processed the 5' RACE reads anew with MiXCR; each CDR3 protein has one entry. Among about 1.7 million distinct CDR3 sequences listed, 28% were seen once. Sequencing was done on a sample of blood. These receptors all stem from a woman under 40 in good health.

The chain combines TRBV7-6 with TRBJ2-4; perhaps TRBD2 as D (5 bases). This CDR3 spans 14 amino acids. Deletions cut 6 bases from V and 13 bases from J, with 22 bases between. Germline values: CDR1 SGHVS, CDR2 FNYEAQ. For the CDR3, the DNA is TGTGCCAGCAGATACCTCCCCGCGCTCGGGGAGCAGTACTTC. Translating gives CASRYLPALGEQYF.

This clonotype was observed at least ten times. The chain couples TRBV5-6 to TRBJ1-4, with no clear D. The V end lost 4 bases, the J end lost 0 bases, and 13 bases lay between the germline ends. The CDR3 contains 16 residues. Germline CDR1 SGHDT, CDR2 YYEEEE. The CDR3 region is CASSTGRIATNEKLFF. For the CDR3, the DNA is TGTGCCAGCAGCACCGGACGGATTGCAACTAATGAAAAACTGTTTTTT.

This clonotype was recorded once. The chain has TRBV5-1 and TRBJ1-6; D gene unclear. Germline CDR1 is SGHRS and CDR2 is YFSETQ. The CDR3 extends over 15 amino acids. Between the trimmed V and J ends, which lost 0 bases and 9 bases, there was a span of 13 bases. The chain's CDR3 is CASSLAVDGSSPLHF. The DNA of the CDR3 is TGCGCCAGCAGCTTGGCGGTGGATGGGAGTTCACCCCTCCACTTT.

The CDR3 DNA follows: TGCAGTGCTAGAGATCGGTTCCGTGGTACAGATACGCAGTATTTT. Translated, it gives CSARDRFRGTDTQYF. The rearrangement links TRBV20-1 to TRBJ2-3; D gene ambiguous. The ends were cut back, 0 bases at V and 3 bases at J, with 13 bases in the middle. CDR3 size: 15 residues. Germline lookup yields CDR1 DFQATT and CDR2 SNEGSKA (reference sequence).

This chain connects TRBV28 to TRBJ2-7, with D perhaps TRBD1 (5 bases). The germline V and J ends were trimmed by 7 bases and 7 bases, with 20 bases remaining between them. Germline CDR1 and CDR2: MDHEN and SYDVKM. This CDR3 has 14 amino acids. The CDR3 loop is CASIAGISYNEQYF. DNA for the CDR3: TGTGCCAGCATAGCAGGGATCTCCTACAATGAGCAGTACTTC.

This clonotype came up many times. The CDR3 nucleotides read TGCAGTGCCCGAAGTTGGGACAGGGGGCTTTCCGACGAGCAGTACTTC. Translating it yields CSARSWDRGLSDEQYF. The V gene is TRBV20-1, the J gene TRBJ2-7, with 12 bases lining up with TRBD1. The CDR3 has 16 amino acids. The ends lost 6 bases at V and 5 bases at J; junction bases unmatched: 14. The germline gives CDR1 DFQATT, CDR2 SNEGSKA (reference sequence).

The chain joins TRBV20-1 to TRBJ1-5; 7 nucleotides line up with TRBD1. This CDR3 has 16 residues. From germline, CDR1 is DFQATT and CDR2 SNEGSKA (reference sequence). V lost 6 bases and J lost 10; bases outside the gene matches: 21. CDR3: CSATPTGTAGGGPQHF. The CDR3 DNA reads TGCAGTGCCACCCCGACCGGGACAGCGGGAGGAGGCCCCCAGCATTTT.

The chain combines TRBV20-1 with TRBJ2-1; no clear D gene. This CDR3 contains 14 residues. Between the trimmed V and J ends, which lost 5 bases and 3 bases, there was a span of 14 bases. The germline CDR1 and CDR2 sequences are DFQATT and SNEGSKA (reference sequence). This CDR3 reads CSARTWVSYNEQFF. For the CDR3, the DNA is TGCAGTGCTCGGACGTGGGTGAGCTACAATGAGCAGTTCTTC.

CDR3 nucleotide sequence: TGTGCCAGCAGCTTTAGGACAGGCGTAGCTTTCTTT. It specifies CASSFRTGVAFF. V and J are TRBV7-2 and TRBJ1-1; 7 positions match TRBD1. This CDR3 has 12 amino acids. Germline-derived CDR1 and CDR2 are SGHTA and FQGNSA. The trim removed 3 bases at V and 10 bases at J, leaving 5 bases unmatched.

This clonotype was detected only a few times. This chain links TRBV20-1 with TRBJ2-7; 11 positions agree with TRBD1. V dropped 5 bases and J dropped 1; count of bases not matched to a gene: 19. There are 19 residues in the CDR3. Germline V gives CDR1 DFQATT, CDR2 SNEGSKA (reference sequence). This CDR3 reads CSASSLSGGQGVWSYEQYF. The CDR3 DNA is TGCAGTGCTTCCTCCTTATCCGGGGGACAGGGGGTCTGGTCCTACGAGCAGTACTTC.

Only a few counts were recorded for this clonotype. The chain joins TRBV14 to TRBJ1-1; D ambiguous. Germline values: CDR1 SGHDN, CDR2 FVKESK. This CDR3 region has 16 residues. V lost 4 bases, J lost 2 bases, and 17 bases lay in between. CDR3 DNA sequence: TGTGCCAGCAGCCTCAGGTATATGTCCCGTAACACTGAAGCTTTCTTT. Translating gives CASSLRYMSRNTEAFF. Filled out from reference TRBV14 and TRBJ1-1, the complete variable domain reads EAGVTQFPSHSVIEKGQTVTLRCDPISGHDNLYWYRRVMGKEIKFLLHFVKESKQDESGMPNNRFLAERTGGTYSTLKVQPAELEDSGVYFCASSLRYMSRNTEAFFGQGTRLTVV.

This clonotype was detected only a few times. This chain uses TRBV4-1 with TRBJ2-7, with 10 bases lining up with TRBD1. This CDR3 contains 16 residues. The V segment lost 4 bases and the J segment 5 bases; nucleotides outside the gene matches: 11. Germline CDR1 and CDR2: MGHRA and YSYEKL. The CDR3 DNA reads as TGCGCCAGCAGCCCAACCTTGGCCGGGACAGGGGACGAGCAGTACTTC. This sequence encodes CASSPTLAGTGDEQYF.

This clonotype has a handful of counts. V and J are TRBV9 and TRBJ1-6; TRBD1 agrees at 8 bases. The CDR3 length is 18 residues. With 4 bases clipped from V and 10 bases from J, the junction kept 19 bases outside the gene matches. Germline V gene lookup returns CDR1 SGDLS and CDR2 YYNGEE. The CDR3, as DNA: TGTGCCAGCAGCCCCATACCTTTAGGACAGGGAATTTTCTCACCCCTCCACTTT. It specifies CASSPIPLGQGIFSPLHF. Variable domain in full (rest from reference TRBV9 and TRBJ1-6): DSGVTQTPKHLITATGQRVTLRCSPRSGDLSVYWYQQSLDQGLQFLIQYYNGEERAKGNILERFSAQQFPDLHSELNLSSLELGDSALYFCASSPIPLGQGIFSPLHFGNGTRLTVT.

This clonotype occurred many times. This chain uses TRBV29-1 with TRBJ2-7, with TRBD1 identical over 9 bases. Germline CDR1 reads SQVTM; CDR2 reads ANQGSEA. The CDR3 is 13 amino acids. The trim removed 6 bases at V and 2 bases at J, leaving 5 bases unmatched. The CDR3 nucleotides are TGCAGCGTCGGACAGGGGCGCCCCTACGAGCAGTACTTC. Translation: CSVGQGRPYEQYF.

This clonotype came up a few times. This sequence joins TRBV3-1 and TRBJ1-2; 12 nucleotides match TRBD1. J lost 8 bases, V lost 0 bases, and 4 bases had no gene match. Germline CDR1 and CDR2: LGHDT and YNNKEL (reference sequence). The CDR3 totals 15 residues. CDR3 sequence: CASSQEGQGARGYTF. As DNA, the CDR3 is TGTGCCAGCAGCCAAGAGGGACAGGGGGCGCGGGGCTACACCTTC.

About this clonotype itself: A read error may explain this, as a much larger clone is one base away. The rearrangement uses TRBV29-1 and TRBJ2-1; 9 bases are a match to TRBD1. The J segment lost 10 bases and the V segment lost 7 bases, leaving 8 bases of the junction unmatched. CDR3 length: 12 residues. In germline, CDR1 is SQVTM, CDR2 ANQGSEA. The CDR3 bases are TGCAGCGGGAGACAGGGGGGCTACGAGCAGTTCTTC. Its translation: CSGRQGGYEQFF.

This clonotype was seen just once. The V and J genes are TRBV5-1 and TRBJ1-2, with D possibly matching TRBD1 (6 bases). Germline values: CDR1 SGHRS, CDR2 YFSETQ. V was shortened by 6 bases and J by 4 bases, with 13 bases between the two germline ends. The CDR3 consists of 13 residues. For the CDR3, the DNA is TGCGCCAGCAAAACAGGGATAAGCTATGGCTACACCTTC. Its protein product is CASKTGISYGYTF. The full variable domain, rest sourced from reference TRBV5-1 and TRBJ1-2, is KAGVTQTPRYLIKTRGQQVTLSCSPISGHRSVSWYQQTPGQGLQFLFEYFSETQRNKGNFPGRFSGRQFSNSRSEMNVSTLELGDSALYLCASKTGISYGYTFGSGTRLTVV.

This clonotype was detected many times. This chain uses TRBV20-1 with TRBJ2-3, with a weak D call TRBD2 (6 bases). Trimming removed 3 bases from V and 0 bases from J, with 10 bases in between. From germline, CDR1 is DFQATT and CDR2 SNEGSKA (reference sequence). The CDR3 runs to 14 residues. The CDR3 DNA is TGCAGTGCTAGGGGGCGGGGAAGCACAGATACGCAGTATTTT. It translates to CSARGRGSTDTQYF.

Ten or more counts support this clonotype. This rearrangement joins TRBV20-1 to TRBJ1-1; 7 bases agree with TRBD1. CDR3 length equals 14 residues. The germline gives CDR1 DFQATT, CDR2 SNEGSKA (reference sequence). Unmatched junction bases numbered 4, after V lost 0 bases and J lost 3 bases. The chain's CDR3 is CSARDSGGHTEAFF. CDR3 nucleotides: TGCAGTGCTAGAGATTCAGGGGGGCACACTGAAGCTTTCTTT.

This clonotype was recorded once. A junction boundary mismatches the germline segment, possibly from a read error. The chain employs TRBV20-1 and TRBJ2-1; 8 positions match TRBD2. The V gene's germline CDR1 is DFQATT and CDR2 SNEGSKA (reference sequence). CDR3 length: 12 residues. This CDR3 is CRATAGALEQFF. Here the CDR3 DNA reads TGCAGGGCTACAGCGGGAGCACTCGAGCAGTTCTTC.

This clonotype appeared a few times. This rearrangement joins TRBV5-1 to TRBJ2-3; TRBD2 agrees at 11 bases. CDR1 is SGHRS and CDR2 is YFSETQ in the germline V gene. The CDR3 consists of 15 residues. The V and J ends lost 1 base and 8 bases, in that order; junction bases with no gene match: 6. The CDR3 coding sequence is TGCGCCAGCAGCTTGACTAGCGGGGGCTTGGGTACGCAGTATTTT. Its protein product is CASSLTSGGLGTQYF. The entire variable domain, with the rest obtained from reference TRBV5-1 and TRBJ2-3, is as follows: KAGVTQTPRYLIKTRGQQVTLSCSPISGHRSVSWYQQTPGQGLQFLFEYFSETQRNKGNFPGRFSGRQFSNSRSEMNVSTLELGDSALYLCASSLTSGGLGTQYFGPGTRLTVL.

The chain employs TRBV24-1 and TRBJ2-1; D gene ambiguous. This CDR3 has 11 amino acids. The germline V gene has CDR1 KGHDR and CDR2 SFDVKD. V was shortened by 5 bases and J by 10 bases, with 8 bases between the two germline ends. For the CDR3, the DNA is TGTGCCACCAGTGTCGGCAACGAGCAGTTCTTC. Its protein is CATSVGNEQFF.

In this sample, this clonotype turned up a few times. The J gene is TRBJ1-2, the V gene TRBV15, with TRBD1 as a possible D gene (6 bases). CDR3 length: 16 residues. V was shortened by 0 bases and J by 8 bases, with 19 bases between the two germline ends. Germline V gene lookup returns CDR1 LNHNV and CDR2 YYDKDF (reference sequence). The CDR3 region is CATSRDRGDRRRGYTF. CDR3 sequence (DNA): TGTGCCACCAGCAGAGATAGGGGCGACAGGCGGCGAGGCTACACCTTC.

V and J are TRBV20-1 and TRBJ1-2; 9 positions match TRBD1. The J segment lost 8 bases and the V segment lost 5 bases, leaving 12 bases of the junction unmatched. The CDR3 contains 14 residues. Looked up from germline, CDR1 is DFQATT and CDR2 is SNEGSKA (reference sequence). The CDR3 spells CSALRPTGGAGYTF. The CDR3 nucleotides are TGCAGTGCTCTACGCCCCACAGGGGGCGCCGGCTACACCTTC.

The rearrangement joins TRBV6-2 or TRBV6-3 to TRBJ2-7; perhaps TRBD2 as D (7 bases). Trimming shortened V by 0 bases and J by 0 bases, and 12 bases separated the two germline ends. Germline CDR1 MNHEY, CDR2 SVGEGT. This CDR3 has 16 amino acids. The CDR3 DNA reads as TGTGCCAGCAGTTACTCGATGGCGGGGGCCTCCTACGAGCAGTACTTC. Protein: CASSYSMAGASYEQYF.